These 32 T cell receptor beta chains were all obtained from the same sample, sequenced in a study of human T cells and chemical hapten exposure. TCRdb redid the calling of the RACE reads with MiXCR, one entry per CDR3 protein. The sample shows around 360,000 distinct CDR3 sequences, around 6% of them seen only once. Time point reported: patch test 2, 6 weeks after DPC sensitization. Treatment here: therapeutic diphenylcyclopropenone sensitization with weekly scalp DPC. Sequencing was performed on whole blood, taken in connection with sensitization to the hapten diphenylcyclopropenone (DPC). The receptors were sampled from a woman between 18 and 29 years old with alopecia areata. Some clones in this sample may be carry-over from other donors' samples.

This clonotype turned up a few times. This sequence joins TRBV18 and TRBJ2-6; the match to TRBD1 covers 10 bases. This CDR3 comprises 18 residues. The germline V gene has CDR1 KGHSH and CDR2 LQKENI. V was pared by 4 bases and J by 1 base, with 7 bases of the junction left unmatched. The CDR3 nucleotides are TGTGCCAGCTCACTAAGGACAGGGGGTAGTTCTGGGGCCAACGTCCTGACTTTC. As protein: CASSLRTGGSSGANVLTF.

This clonotype was found many times. The gene calls are TRBV9 and TRBJ1-6; the D gene is possibly TRBD1 (6 bases). This CDR3 has 19 residues. The germline gives CDR1 SGDLS, CDR2 YYNGEE. V was shortened by 4 bases and J by 6 bases, with 26 bases between the two germline ends. CDR3 bases: TGTGCCAGCAGCCCTACCGAAACTTCTACAGGGATACTTAATTCACCCCTCCACTTT. It specifies CASSPTETSTGILNSPLHF.

This clonotype showed up many times. The rearrangement links TRBV20-1 to TRBJ1-1; 8 positions agree with TRBD1. V lost 4 bases and J lost 0; bases outside the gene matches: 19. The CDR3 runs 19 residues. Germline V gene sequence: CDR1 DFQATT, CDR2 SNEGSKA (reference sequence). In nucleotides, the CDR3 is TGCAGTGCTATTAACAGGGGGGCCTTTGTAATCTCCATGAACACTGAAGCTTTCTTT. Protein sequence: CSAINRGAFVISMNTEAFF.

The chain combines TRBV4-1 with TRBJ2-3, with a possible D match to TRBD2 (6 bases). The CDR3 sequence is 16 residues long. Trimming pared 1 base from V and 4 bases from J, leaving 15 bases between. CDR1 is MGHRA and CDR2 is YSYEKL in the germline V gene. The CDR3 protein is CASSQAVGGNADTQYF. The CDR3 coding sequence is TGCGCCAGCAGCCAAGCGGTTGGGGGGAACGCAGATACGCAGTATTTT.

The chain recombines TRBV20-1 with TRBJ1-6; tentative D call: TRBD1 (6 bases). This CDR3 is 16 amino acids long. Trimming took 1 base from V and 8 from J, leaving 18 bases between them. Germline CDR1 reads DFQATT; CDR2 reads SNEGSKA (reference sequence). The CDR3 coding sequence is TGCAGTGCTAGAGTGTCACAGGGACACGTGGATTCACCCCTCCACTTT. Protein sequence: CSARVSQGHVDSPLHF.

In the case of this clonotype: The junction shows a germline mismatch at one end, possibly a read error. This sequence joins TRBV5-6 and TRBJ2-7, with a tentative D call TRBD1 (6 bases). This CDR3 is 12 amino acids long. The germline gives CDR1 SGHDT, CDR2 YYEEEE. DNA of the CDR3: TGTGCCAGCAGCTTATTCGACAGGCGGGTGGACTTC. Residues: CASSLFDRRVDF.

The table lists this clonotype with many counts. The rearrangement uses TRBV5-6 and TRBJ2-3, with 10 positions matching TRBD2. CDR3 length equals 15 residues. The V and J ends lost 3 bases and 6 bases, in that order; junction bases with no gene match: 7. The germline CDR1 and CDR2 sequences are SGHDT and YYEEEE. The chain's CDR3 is CASSSPSSGGDTQYF. The CDR3 coding sequence is TGTGCCAGCAGCTCCCCCAGTAGCGGGGGGGATACGCAGTATTTT.

This chain connects TRBV5-1 to TRBJ2-5; 12 bases map to TRBD2. CDR1 and CDR2 (germline): SGHRS, YFSETQ. V shed 5 bases, J shed 4 bases, and the junction held 9 bases outside the gene matches. The CDR3 consists of 16 residues. The CDR3 nucleotides are TGCGCCAGCAGTCTAGCGGGGGGGATCGCAGGAGAGACCCAGTACTTC. Translated, it gives CASSLAGGIAGETQYF.

The CDR3 region is CASSSQGIHSPLHF. The CDR3 DNA reads as TGTGCCAGCAGTTCACAGGGAATACATTCACCCCTCCACTTT. The J gene is TRBJ1-6, the V gene TRBV6-2 or TRBV6-3; tentative D call: TRBD1 (6 bases). V shed 4 bases and J shed 8 bases, with 12 bases lying between them. CDR1 is MNHEY, CDR2 SVGEGT, per germline. This CDR3 has 14 residues.

This chain joins TRBV6-5 and TRBJ1-3, with a tentative D call TRBD1 (5 bases). V dropped 4 bases and J dropped 4 bases, with 14 bases sitting between them. CDR3 length: 15 residues. Germline V gene data show CDR1 as MNHEY and CDR2 as SVGAGI. CDR3 loop: CASSLLPGGGNTIYF. Here the CDR3 DNA reads TGTGCCAGCAGTTTACTCCCCGGGGGGGGAAACACCATATATTTT.

This clonotype was recorded a few times. The chain has TRBV6-5 and TRBJ2-3; 11 bases align to TRBD2. The length of the CDR3 is 17 residues. The V gene's germline CDR1 is MNHEY and CDR2 SVGAGI. V trimming: 2 bases; J trimming: 0 bases; junction bases outside the gene matches: 4. The CDR3 DNA sequence: TGTGCCAGCAGTTACGGGGTAGCGGGGGGGAGCACAGATACGCAGTATTTT. Translating gives CASSYGVAGGSTDTQYF.

The chain combines TRBV5-1 with TRBJ2-3; possible D gene TRBD1, 5 bases. The CDR3 is 15 residues long. Trimming pared 3 bases from V and 0 bases from J, leaving 11 bases between. Germline assignment: CDR1 SGHRS and CDR2 YFSETQ. The CDR3: CASSSKSGSTDTQYF. CDR3 DNA sequence: TGCGCCAGCAGCTCAAAGTCAGGGAGCACAGATACGCAGTATTTT.

The V and J genes are TRBV6-1 and TRBJ1-4; D is unresolved. Trimming shortened V by 3 bases and J by 14 bases, and 10 bases separated the two germline ends. The CDR3 extends over 11 amino acids. Germline assignment: CDR1 MNHNS and CDR2 SASEGT. CDR3 residues: CASSDTGWLFF. The CDR3 bases are TGTGCCAGCAGTGATACCGGCTGGCTGTTTTTT.

This clonotype was observed at least ten times. V usage is TRBV5-1 and J usage is TRBJ2-2, with TRBD2 identical over 7 bases. The germline V gene has CDR1 SGHRS and CDR2 YFSETQ. V lost 7 bases, J lost 3 bases, and 9 bases stayed unmatched. CDR3 size: 15 residues. The CDR3 DNA follows: TGCGCCAGCCACCGGGGAGGGACGGACACCGGGGAGCTGTTTTTT. As protein: CASHRGGTDTGELFF.

Only a few counts were recorded for this clonotype. This chain links TRBV28 with TRBJ2-7, with D possibly TRBD1 on 6 matching bases. V lost 7 bases to trimming and J lost 2 bases, with 18 bases between them. CDR3 size: 15 residues. Germline CDR1 and CDR2: MDHEN and SYDVKM. The CDR3 DNA reads as TGTGCCAGCACCGCCCCGACAGGAAACCCCTACGAGCAGTACTTC. Translated, it gives CASTAPTGNPYEQYF.

This clonotype was counted only a few times. J is TRBJ1-5 and V is TRBV23-1; no clear D gene. TRBV23-1 is sorted into the ORF group, with uncertain function. This CDR3 has 14 residues. V lost 7 bases, J lost 1 base, and 11 bases lay in between. The CDR3 sequence: CASTLHRSNQPQHF. CDR3 bases: TGCGCCAGCACCCTCCACAGAAGCAATCAGCCCCAGCATTTT.

This clonotype showed up just a few times. The gene calls are TRBV6-2 or TRBV6-3 and TRBJ2-5, with TRBD1 as a possible D gene (5 bases). The CDR3 is 14 amino acids. V was cut by 6 bases and J by 1 base, with 12 bases left in between. Germline V CDR1 and CDR2: MNHEY, SVGEGT. The CDR3 here is CASSWGTIQETQYF. DNA for the CDR3: TGTGCCAGCAGCTGGGGCACGATCCAAGAGACCCAGTACTTC.

This clonotype was counted ten times or more. The V and J genes are TRBV6-5 and TRBJ1-1; D perhaps matches TRBD1 (5 bases). Trimming stripped 2 bases from V and 2 bases from J, with 9 bases between. This CDR3 is 14 amino acids long. In germline, CDR1 is MNHEY, CDR2 SVGAGI. CDR3 in amino acids: CASSYRGVNTEAFF. The CDR3 nucleotides are TGTGCCAGCAGTTACAGGGGTGTTAACACTGAAGCTTTCTTT.

In this sample, this clonotype turned up many times. The V call is TRBV6-2 or TRBV6-3, the J call TRBJ1-2; no firm D call. Germline V lookup: CDR1 MNHEY, CDR2 SVGEGT. V lost 7 bases and J lost 10, with 19 bases in between. This CDR3 comprises 13 residues. The CDR3 nucleotides read TGTGCCAGCACCGACGTCTTCCCGACTCCCTACACCTTC. This encodes CASTDVFPTPYTF.

The sample holds a few counts of this clonotype. The chain combines TRBV6-2 or TRBV6-3 with TRBJ2-1, with 7 bases that match TRBD1. Germline V gene data show CDR1 as MNHEY and CDR2 as SVGEGT. The CDR3 is made up of 16 amino acids. With 2 bases clipped from V and 0 bases from J, the junction kept 4 bases outside the gene matches. CDR3 region: CASSYGGQRSYNEQFF. DNA of the CDR3: TGTGCCAGCAGTTACGGGGGACAGCGCTCCTACAATGAGCAGTTCTTC.

This chain links TRBV7-9 with TRBJ2-7; TRBD2 matches 14 bases. Looked up from germline, CDR1 is SEHNR and CDR2 is FQNEAQ (reference sequence). The CDR3 totals 19 residues. The V segment lost 5 bases and the J segment 4 bases; nucleotides outside the gene matches: 16. The CDR3, as DNA: TGTGCCAGCAGCCCCCCGGGACTAGCGGGGGCCGGGCGGTCGTACGAGCAGTACTTC. Protein product: CASSPPGLAGAGRSYEQYF.

In the case of this clonotype: A much larger clonotype is one base distant, so this may be a read error. The chain uses TRBV20-1 and TRBJ1-2; no definite D call. The CDR3 has 15 residues. Germline V gene data show CDR1 as DFQATT and CDR2 as SNEGSKA (reference sequence). This CDR3 reads CGAPATGSVGYGYTF. The DNA of the CDR3 is TGCGGTGCCCCCGCCACCGGGAGTGTAGGTTATGGCTACACCTTC.

This clonotype has a handful of counts. The genes are TRBV5-1 and TRBJ2-3, with 12 nucleotides matching TRBD2. Per germline, CDR1 SGHRS and CDR2 YFSETQ. The CDR3 length is 18 residues. V lost 1 base to trimming and J lost 0 bases; unmatched junction nucleotides: 6. The CDR3 coding sequence is TGCGCCAGCAGCTTGTCACTAGCGGGGGGCGGAAGCACAGATACGCAGTATTTT. Translating it yields CASSLSLAGGGSTDTQYF.

This sequence joins TRBV12-3 or TRBV12-4 and TRBJ1-1, with D perhaps matching TRBD1 (5 bases). Trimming took 4 bases from V and 0 from J, leaving 18 bases between them. The CDR3 is 17 residues long. The CDR3 nucleotides are TGTGCCAGCAGTTCTCTTGGTTGGGGCAGCATGAACACTGAAGCTTTCTTT. Protein product: CASSSLGWGSMNTEAFF.

The rearrangement uses TRBV6-5 and TRBJ1-2; D may be TRBD1 (5 bases). The CDR3 has 14 residues. V lost 7 bases and J lost 5, with 17 bases in between. CDR1 and CDR2 from the germline V gene are MNHEY and SVGAGI. CDR3 coding DNA: TGTGCCAGCACCCCTAGACAGACGCTTTATGGCTACACCTTC. Translated, it gives CASTPRQTLYGYTF.

At least ten counts were recorded for this clonotype. The V gene is TRBV6-4, the J gene TRBJ2-3; 11 bases fit TRBD2. The V gene's germline CDR1 is MRHNA and CDR2 SNTAGT. This CDR3 is built from 16 residues. V dropped 2 bases and J dropped 0; count of bases not matched to a gene: 1. CDR3 sequence (DNA): TGTGCCAGCAGTGACATAGCGGGGGGGAGCACAGATACGCAGTATTTT. Its translation: CASSDIAGGSTDTQYF.

The rearrangement links TRBV20-1 to TRBJ1-4, with TRBD1 matching 8 bases. The ends lost 1 base at V and 7 bases at J; junction bases unmatched: 5. The CDR3 spans 14 residues. Looked up from germline, CDR1 is DFQATT and CDR2 is SNEGSKA (reference sequence). The CDR3: CSARGTGIGEKLFF. CDR3 bases: TGCAGTGCTAGAGGGACAGGGATTGGTGAAAAACTGTTTTTT.

Turning to this clonotype: It may be a read error: a sequence one base away is much more abundant. The gene calls are TRBV27 and TRBJ1-5, with unresolved D. CDR3 length: 14 residues. Per the germline V gene, CDR1 is MNHEY and CDR2 is SMNVEV (reference sequence). The CDR3 loop reads CASSLERGYQPRHF. For the CDR3, the DNA is TGTGCCAGCAGTTTGGAGAGAGGATATCAGCCCCGGCATTTT.

The V gene is TRBV5-1, the J gene TRBJ1-1; D ambiguous. CDR1 SGHRS and CDR2 YFSETQ come from the germline V gene. This CDR3 region has 15 residues. Between the trimmed V and J ends, which lost 4 bases and 6 bases, there was a span of 19 bases. The CDR3 DNA reads as TGCGCCAGCAGCCAACGAGAGGGCAGGCGCGCTGAAGCTTTCTTT. Protein: CASSQREGRRAEAFF.

There are many counts of this clonotype. The chain has TRBV6-2 or TRBV6-3 and TRBJ1-6, with D unresolved. Germline values: CDR1 MNHEY, CDR2 SVGEGT. Trimming left V 8 bases short and J 8 bases short, with 13 bases between. The CDR3 consists of 13 residues. This chain's CDR3 is CASSPRADSPLHF. The CDR3 DNA sequence: TGTGCCAGCTCCCCACGGGCGGATTCACCCCTCCACTTT.

The table lists this clonotype with many counts. The chain joins TRBV5-1 to TRBJ1-4, with TRBD1 matching 7 bases. The junction had 9 bases not matched to a gene; V was cut back by 3 bases and J by 7 bases. Germline CDR1 SGHRS, CDR2 YFSETQ. The CDR3 length is 15 residues. The CDR3 DNA follows: TGCGCCAGCAGCTCCGGTACAGGGGTATCTGAAAAACTGTTTTTT. It yields the protein CASSSGTGVSEKLFF.

This clonotype appeared a single time. V usage is TRBV11-2 and J usage is TRBJ2-2; 7 nucleotides align to TRBD1. This CDR3 region has 15 residues. CDR1 and CDR2 (germline): SGHAT, FQNNGV. The trim removed 6 bases at V and 2 bases at J, leaving 6 bases unmatched. Here the CDR3 reads CASRQTGRNTGELFF. The CDR3 nucleotides are TGTGCCAGCAGGCAGACAGGGCGAAACACCGGGGAGCTGTTTTTT.